A selection of T cell receptor beta chains follows, all from one sample in a study of control samples from healthy donors and cancer patients. The method was immunoSEQ multiplex PCR; TCRdb's version includes in-frame clones alone and lacks a portion of them. Counted here are approximately 120,000 clones, around 89% occurring once; the ten biggest clones make up under 20%. Sequenced material: blood. The receptors stem from a woman aged 45-65 years in good health. CDR3s include the opening cysteine and the closing phenylalanine or tryptophan. D genes are given only for firm matches. The size of a clone is reported for some rows only, either as once, few or many, or as a class for expanded clones.

J gene: TRBJ1-5; D gene: .; V gene: TRBV19; clone size: once; CDR3 protein: CASSSQNSQPQHF; CDR3 DNA: TGTGCCAGTAGTTCACAGAATTCTCAGCCCCAGCATTTT
J gene: TRBJ1-2; D gene: .; V gene: TRBV19; clone size: once; CDR3 protein: CASSIPEKGYTF; CDR3 DNA: TGTGCCAGTAGTATACCAGAAAAAGGCTACACCTTC
J gene: TRBJ2-6; D gene: .; V gene: TRBV24-1; clone size: .; CDR3 protein: CATGDDLSGANVLTF; CDR3 DNA: TGTGCCACCGGGGACGATCTCTCTGGGGCCAACGTCCTGACTTTC
J gene: TRBJ2-4; D gene: .; V gene: TRBV27; clone size: .; CDR3 protein: CASAPWVRAKNIQYF; CDR3 DNA: TGTGCCAGCGCCCCGTGGGTGAGGGCCAAAAACATTCAGTACTTC
J gene: TRBJ1-5; D gene: .; V gene: TRBV12-5; clone size: .; CDR3 protein: CASGLGGGNQPQHF; CDR3 DNA: TGTGCTAGTGGTTTGGGCGGGGGAAATCAGCCCCAGCATTTT
J gene: TRBJ1-1; D gene: TRBD1; V gene: TRBV5-6; clone size: .; CDR3 protein: CASSWKTGINTEAFF; CDR3 DNA: TGTGCCAGCAGCTGGAAGACAGGGATCAACACTGAAGCTTTCTTT
J gene: TRBJ2-1; D gene: .; V gene: TRBV28; clone size: .; CDR3 protein: CASSLGINNEQFF; CDR3 DNA: TGTGCCAGCAGTTTAGGTATCAACAATGAGCAGTTCTTC
J gene: TRBJ2-3; D gene: TRBD2; V gene: TRBV6-5; clone size: .; CDR3 protein: CASSSPAVAGPDTQYF; CDR3 DNA: TGTGCCAGCAGTTCCCCCGCGGTAGCGGGTCCAGATACGCAGTATTTT
J gene: TRBJ1-1; D gene: TRBD1; V gene: TRBV5-1; clone size: .; CDR3 protein: CASSSFRTGNTEAFF; CDR3 DNA: TGCGCCAGCAGCTCATTTCGGACAGGGAACACTGAAGCTTTCTTT
J gene: TRBJ2-4; D gene: .; V gene: TRBV30; clone size: .; CDR3 protein: CAWSVQGRNIQYF; CDR3 DNA: TGTGCCTGGAGTGTGCAGGGGAGGAACATTCAGTACTTC
J gene: TRBJ1-3; D gene: .; V gene: TRBV10-2; clone size: .; CDR3 protein: CASSQTDTIYF; CDR3 DNA: TGCGCCAGCAGTCAGACGGACACCATATATTTT